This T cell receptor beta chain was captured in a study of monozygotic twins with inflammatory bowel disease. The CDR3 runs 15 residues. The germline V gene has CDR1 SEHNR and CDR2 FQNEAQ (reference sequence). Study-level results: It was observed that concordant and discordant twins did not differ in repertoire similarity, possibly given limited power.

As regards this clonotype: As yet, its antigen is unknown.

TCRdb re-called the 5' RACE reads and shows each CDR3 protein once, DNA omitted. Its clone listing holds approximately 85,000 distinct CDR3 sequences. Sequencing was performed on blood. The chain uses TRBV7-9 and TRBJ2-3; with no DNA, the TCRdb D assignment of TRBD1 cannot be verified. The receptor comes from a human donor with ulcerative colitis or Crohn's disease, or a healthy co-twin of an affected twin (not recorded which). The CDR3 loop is CASSFSGAGTDTQYF. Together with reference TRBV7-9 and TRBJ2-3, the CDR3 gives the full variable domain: DTGVSQNPRHKITKRGQNVTFRCDPISEHNRLYWYRQTLGQGPEFLTYFQNEAQLEKSRLLSDRFSAERPKGSFSTLEIQRTEQGDSAMYLCASSFSGAGTDTQYFGPGTRLTVL.